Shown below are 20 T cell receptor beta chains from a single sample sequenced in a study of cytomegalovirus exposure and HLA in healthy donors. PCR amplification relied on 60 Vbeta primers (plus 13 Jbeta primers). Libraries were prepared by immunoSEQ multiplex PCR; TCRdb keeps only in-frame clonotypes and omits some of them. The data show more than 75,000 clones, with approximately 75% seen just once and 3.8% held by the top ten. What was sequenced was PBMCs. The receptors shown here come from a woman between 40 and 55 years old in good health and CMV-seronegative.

CDR3: CASSLNSPNSPLHF. CDR3 nucleotide sequence: TGTGCCAGCAGCTTAAACAGCCCCAATTCACCCCTCCACTTT. This rearrangement joins TRBV7-9 to TRBJ1-6; D is undetermined. CDR1 is SEHNR and CDR2 is FQNEAQ in the germline V gene (reference sequence). This CDR3 has 14 residues. Trimming shortened V by 2 bases and J by 7 bases, and 9 bases separated the two germline ends.

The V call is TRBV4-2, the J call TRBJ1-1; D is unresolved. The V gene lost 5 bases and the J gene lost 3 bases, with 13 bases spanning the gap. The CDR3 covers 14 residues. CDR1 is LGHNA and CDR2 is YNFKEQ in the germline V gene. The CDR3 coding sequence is TGTGCCAGCAGCTCCTGGGAGCGGCACACTGAAGCTTTCTTT. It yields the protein CASSSWERHTEAFF.

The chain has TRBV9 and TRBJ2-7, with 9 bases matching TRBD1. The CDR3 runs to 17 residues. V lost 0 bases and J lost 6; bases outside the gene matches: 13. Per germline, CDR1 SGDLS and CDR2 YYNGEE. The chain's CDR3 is CASSVEAFIDRGSEQYF. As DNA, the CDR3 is TGTGCCAGCAGCGTAGAAGCATTTATCGACAGGGGGTCCGAGCAGTACTTC.

Here the CDR3 DNA reads TGTGCCAGCAGCGTAGACGCTTCGCGAAATTCACCCCTCCACTTT. It yields the protein CASSVDASRNSPLHF. The chain is built from TRBV9 and TRBJ1-6; unclear D gene. Trimming stripped 0 bases from V and 7 bases from J, with 11 bases between. Germline values: CDR1 SGDLS, CDR2 YYNGEE. CDR3 length: 15 amino acids.

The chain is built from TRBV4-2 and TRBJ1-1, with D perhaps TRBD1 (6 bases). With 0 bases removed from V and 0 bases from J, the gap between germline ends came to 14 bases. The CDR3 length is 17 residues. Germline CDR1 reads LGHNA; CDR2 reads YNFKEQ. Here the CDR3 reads CASSQDPDRNLNTEAFF. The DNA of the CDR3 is TGTGCCAGCAGCCAAGATCCGGACAGAAATTTGAACACTGAAGCTTTCTTT.

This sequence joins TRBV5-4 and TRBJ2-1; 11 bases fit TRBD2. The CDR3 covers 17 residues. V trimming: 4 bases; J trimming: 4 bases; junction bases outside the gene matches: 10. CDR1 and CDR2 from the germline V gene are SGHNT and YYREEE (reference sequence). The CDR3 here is CASSPKTGTSGYNEQFF. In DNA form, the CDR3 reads TGTGCCAGCAGCCCGAAGACCGGGACTAGCGGTTACAATGAGCAGTTCTTC.

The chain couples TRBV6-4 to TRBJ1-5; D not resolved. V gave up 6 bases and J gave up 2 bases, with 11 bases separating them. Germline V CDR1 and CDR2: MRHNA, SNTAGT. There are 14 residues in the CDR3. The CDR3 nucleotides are TGTGCCAGCAGCTCCATGGGCGGCAATCAGCCCCAGCATTTT. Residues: CASSSMGGNQPQHF.

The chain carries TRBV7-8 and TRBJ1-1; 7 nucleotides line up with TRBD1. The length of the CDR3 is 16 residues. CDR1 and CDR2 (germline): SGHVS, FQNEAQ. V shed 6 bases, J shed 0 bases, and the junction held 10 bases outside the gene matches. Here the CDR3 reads CASSSEAGTVNTEAFF. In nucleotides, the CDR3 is TGTGCCAGCAGTTCAGAAGCCGGGACAGTGAACACTGAAGCTTTCTTT.

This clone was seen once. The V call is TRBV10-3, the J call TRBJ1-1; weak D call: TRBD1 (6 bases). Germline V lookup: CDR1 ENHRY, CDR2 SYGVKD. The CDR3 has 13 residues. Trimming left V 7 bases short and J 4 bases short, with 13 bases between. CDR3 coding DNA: TGTGCCATCAAGGACAGACTATCCACTGAAGCTTTCTTT. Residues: CAIKDRLSTEAFF.

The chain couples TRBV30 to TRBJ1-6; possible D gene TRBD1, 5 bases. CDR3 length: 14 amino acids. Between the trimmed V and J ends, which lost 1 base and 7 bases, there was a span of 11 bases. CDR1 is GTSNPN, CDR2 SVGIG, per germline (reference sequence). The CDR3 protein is CAWSGDSKNSPLHF. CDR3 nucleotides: TGTGCCTGGAGTGGAGACAGTAAAAATTCACCCCTCCACTTT.

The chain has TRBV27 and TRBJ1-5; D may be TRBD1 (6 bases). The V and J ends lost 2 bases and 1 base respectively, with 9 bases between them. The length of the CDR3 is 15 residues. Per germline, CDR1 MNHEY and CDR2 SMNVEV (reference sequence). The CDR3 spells CASSLRGLSNQPQHF. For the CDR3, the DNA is TGTGCCAGCAGTTTAAGGGGGTTGAGCAATCAGCCCCAGCATTTT.

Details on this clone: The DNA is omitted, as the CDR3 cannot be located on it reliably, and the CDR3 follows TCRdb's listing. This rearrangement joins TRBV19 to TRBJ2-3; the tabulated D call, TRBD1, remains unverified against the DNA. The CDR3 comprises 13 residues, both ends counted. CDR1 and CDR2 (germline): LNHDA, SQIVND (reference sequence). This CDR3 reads CASSGQGVDTQYF.

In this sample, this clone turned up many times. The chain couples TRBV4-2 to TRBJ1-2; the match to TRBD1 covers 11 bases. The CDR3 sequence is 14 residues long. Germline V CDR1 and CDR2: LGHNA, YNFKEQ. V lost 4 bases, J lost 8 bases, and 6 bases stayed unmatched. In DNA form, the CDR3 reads TGTGCCAGCAGCCCGGGACAGGGGGATATCGGCTACACCTTC. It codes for CASSPGQGDIGYTF.

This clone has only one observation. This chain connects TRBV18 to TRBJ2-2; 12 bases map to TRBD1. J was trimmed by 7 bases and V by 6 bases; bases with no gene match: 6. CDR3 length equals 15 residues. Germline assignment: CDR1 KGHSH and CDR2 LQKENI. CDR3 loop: CASSRDRGLGGELFF. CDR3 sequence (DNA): TGTGCCAGCTCCAGGGACAGGGGGCTCGGCGGGGAGCTGTTTTTT.

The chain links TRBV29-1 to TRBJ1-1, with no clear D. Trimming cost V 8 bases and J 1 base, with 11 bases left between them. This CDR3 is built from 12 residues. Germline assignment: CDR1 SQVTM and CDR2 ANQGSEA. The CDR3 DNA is TGCAGCACCACAGTCGGGAACACTGAAGCTTTCTTT. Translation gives CSTTVGNTEAFF.

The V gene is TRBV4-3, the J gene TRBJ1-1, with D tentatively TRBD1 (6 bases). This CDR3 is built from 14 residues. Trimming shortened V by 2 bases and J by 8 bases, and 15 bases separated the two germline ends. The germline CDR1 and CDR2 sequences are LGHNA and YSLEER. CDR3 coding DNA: TGCGCCAGCAGCCAAAATTCGTATGGGACAGAAGCTTTCTTT. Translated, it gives CASSQNSYGTEAFF.

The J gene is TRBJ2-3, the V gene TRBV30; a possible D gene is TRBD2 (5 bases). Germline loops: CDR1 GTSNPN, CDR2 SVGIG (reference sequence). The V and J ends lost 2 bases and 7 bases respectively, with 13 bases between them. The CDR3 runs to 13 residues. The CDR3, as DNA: TGTGCCTGGAGTACACTCCGGGGTTATACGCAGTATTTT. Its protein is CAWSTLRGYTQYF.

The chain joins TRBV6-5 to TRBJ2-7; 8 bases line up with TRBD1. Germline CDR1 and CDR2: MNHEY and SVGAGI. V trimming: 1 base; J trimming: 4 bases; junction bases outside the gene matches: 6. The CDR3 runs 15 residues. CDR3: CASSYYGRGPYEQYF. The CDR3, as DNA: TGTGCCAGCAGTTACTACGGCAGGGGGCCTTACGAGCAGTACTTC.

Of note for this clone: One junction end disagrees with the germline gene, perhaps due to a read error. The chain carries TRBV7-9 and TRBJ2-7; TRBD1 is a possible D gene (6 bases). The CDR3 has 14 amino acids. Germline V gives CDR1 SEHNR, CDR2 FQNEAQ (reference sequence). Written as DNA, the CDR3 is TGTTCCAGCAGCCCAGGGGCCCCTCTCTACGAGCAGTACTTC. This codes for CSSSPGAPLYEQYF.

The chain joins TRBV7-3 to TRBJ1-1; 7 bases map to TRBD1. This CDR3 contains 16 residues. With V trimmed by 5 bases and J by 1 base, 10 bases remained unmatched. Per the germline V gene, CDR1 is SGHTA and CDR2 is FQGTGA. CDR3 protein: CASSRSGGHTNTEAFF. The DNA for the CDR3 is TGTGCCAGCAGCCGATCAGGGGGACATACGAACACTGAAGCTTTCTTT.